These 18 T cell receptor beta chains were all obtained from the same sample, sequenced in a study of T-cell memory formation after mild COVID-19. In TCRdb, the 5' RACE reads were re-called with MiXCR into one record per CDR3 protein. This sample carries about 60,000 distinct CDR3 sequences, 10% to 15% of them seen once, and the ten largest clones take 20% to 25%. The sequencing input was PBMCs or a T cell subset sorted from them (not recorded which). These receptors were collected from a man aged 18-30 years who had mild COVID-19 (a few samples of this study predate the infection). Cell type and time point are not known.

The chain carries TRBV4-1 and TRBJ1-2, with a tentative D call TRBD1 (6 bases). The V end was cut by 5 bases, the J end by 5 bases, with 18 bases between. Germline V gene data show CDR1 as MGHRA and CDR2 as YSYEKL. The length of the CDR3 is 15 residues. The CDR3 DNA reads TGCGCCAGCAGCGTTCGGGGGGGCCCTGAGTATGGCTACACCTTC. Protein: CASSVRGGPEYGYTF.

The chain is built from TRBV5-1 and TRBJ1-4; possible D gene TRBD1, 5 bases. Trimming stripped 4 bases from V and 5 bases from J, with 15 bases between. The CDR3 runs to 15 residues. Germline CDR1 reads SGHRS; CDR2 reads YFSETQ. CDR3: CASSEEGRFNEKLFF. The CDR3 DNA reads TGCGCCAGCAGCGAGGAGGGACGCTTCAATGAAAAACTGTTTTTT.

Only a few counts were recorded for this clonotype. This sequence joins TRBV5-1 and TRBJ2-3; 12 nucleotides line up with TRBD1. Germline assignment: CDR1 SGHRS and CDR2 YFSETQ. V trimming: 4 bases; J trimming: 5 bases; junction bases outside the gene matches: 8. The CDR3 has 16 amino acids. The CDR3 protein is CASSVPGQGAKDTQYF. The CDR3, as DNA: TGCGCCAGCAGCGTACCGGGACAGGGGGCGAAAGATACGCAGTATTTT.

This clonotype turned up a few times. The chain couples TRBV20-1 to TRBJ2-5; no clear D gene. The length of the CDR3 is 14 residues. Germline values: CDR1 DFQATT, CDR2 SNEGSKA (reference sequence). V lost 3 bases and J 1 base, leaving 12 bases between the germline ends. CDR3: CSARVVGFQETQYF. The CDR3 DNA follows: TGCAGTGCTAGGGTGGTCGGCTTCCAAGAGACCCAGTACTTC.

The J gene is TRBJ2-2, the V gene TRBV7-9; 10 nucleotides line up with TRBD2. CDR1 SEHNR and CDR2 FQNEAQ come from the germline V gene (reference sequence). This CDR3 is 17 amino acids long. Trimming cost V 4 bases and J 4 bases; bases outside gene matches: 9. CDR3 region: CASSYRPLAGFTGELFF. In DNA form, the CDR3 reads TGTGCCAGCAGCTACCGTCCACTAGCGGGGTTCACCGGGGAGCTGTTTTTT.

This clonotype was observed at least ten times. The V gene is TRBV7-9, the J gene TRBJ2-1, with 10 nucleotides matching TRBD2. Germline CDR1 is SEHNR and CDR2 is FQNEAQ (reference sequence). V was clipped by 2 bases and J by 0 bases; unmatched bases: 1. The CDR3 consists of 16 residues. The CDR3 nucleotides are TGTGCCAGCAGCTTACTAGCGGGGGTCTCCTACAATGAGCAGTTCTTC. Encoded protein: CASSLLAGVSYNEQFF.

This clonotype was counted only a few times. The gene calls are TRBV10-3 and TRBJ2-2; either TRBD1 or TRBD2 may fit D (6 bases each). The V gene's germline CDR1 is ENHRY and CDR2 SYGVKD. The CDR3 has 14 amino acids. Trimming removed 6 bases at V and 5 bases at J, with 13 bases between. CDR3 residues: CAIRTRGETGELFF. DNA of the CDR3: TGTGCCATCAGGACGAGGGGGGAAACCGGGGAGCTGTTTTTT.

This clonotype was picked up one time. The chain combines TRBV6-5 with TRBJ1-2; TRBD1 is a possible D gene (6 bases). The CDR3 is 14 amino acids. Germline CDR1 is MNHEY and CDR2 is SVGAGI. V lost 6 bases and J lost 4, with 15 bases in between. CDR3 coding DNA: TGTGCCAGCAGGGACAGACAAGACTCCTATGGCTACACCTTC. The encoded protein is CASRDRQDSYGYTF.

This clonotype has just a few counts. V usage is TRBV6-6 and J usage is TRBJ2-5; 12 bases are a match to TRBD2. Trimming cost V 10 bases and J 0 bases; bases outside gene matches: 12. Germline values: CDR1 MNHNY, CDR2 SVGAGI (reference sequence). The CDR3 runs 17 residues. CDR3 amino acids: CATKTSGGRIYQETQYF. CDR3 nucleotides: TGTGCCACCAAGACTAGCGGGGGCCGTATATACCAAGAGACCCAGTACTTC.

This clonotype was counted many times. CDR3 region: CASSLSRPGGETQYF. The CDR3, as DNA: TGTGCCAGCAGCTTAAGTCGGCCAGGGGGAGAGACCCAGTACTTC. This rearrangement joins TRBV7-2 to TRBJ2-5; 7 bases align to TRBD1. Germline loops: CDR1 SGHTA, CDR2 FQGNSA. The CDR3 length is 15 residues. Unmatched junction bases numbered 7, after V lost 2 bases and J lost 4 bases. Together with reference TRBV7-2 and TRBJ2-5, the CDR3 gives the full variable domain: GAGVSQSPSNKVTEKGKDVELRCDPISGHTALYWYRQSLGQGLEFLIYFQGNSAPDKSGLPSDRFSAERTGGSVSTLTIQRTQQEDSAVYLCASSLSRPGGETQYFGPGTRLLVL.

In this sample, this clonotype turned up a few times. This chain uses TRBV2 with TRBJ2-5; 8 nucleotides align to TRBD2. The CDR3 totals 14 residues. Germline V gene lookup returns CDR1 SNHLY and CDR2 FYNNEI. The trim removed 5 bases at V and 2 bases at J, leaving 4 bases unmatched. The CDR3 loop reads CASSPTSGQETQYF. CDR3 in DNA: TGTGCCAGCAGTCCTACTAGCGGACAAGAGACCCAGTACTTC. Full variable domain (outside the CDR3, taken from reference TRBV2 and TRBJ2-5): EPEVTQTPSHQVTQMGQEVILRCVPISNHLYFYWYRQILGQKVEFLVSFYNNEISEKSEIFDDQFSVERPDGSNFTLKIRSTKLEDSAMYFCASSPTSGQETQYFGPGTRLLVL.

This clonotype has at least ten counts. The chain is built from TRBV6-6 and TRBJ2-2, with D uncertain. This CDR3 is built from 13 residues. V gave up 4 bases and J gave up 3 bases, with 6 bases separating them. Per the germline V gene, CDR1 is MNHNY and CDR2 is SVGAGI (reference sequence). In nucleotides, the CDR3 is TGTGCCAGCAGTTCAATGGACACCGGGGAGCTGTTTTTT. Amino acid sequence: CASSSMDTGELFF.

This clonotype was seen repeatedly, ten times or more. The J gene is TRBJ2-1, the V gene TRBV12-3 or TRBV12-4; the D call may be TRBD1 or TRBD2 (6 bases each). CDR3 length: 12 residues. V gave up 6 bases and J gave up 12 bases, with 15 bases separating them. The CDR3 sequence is CASSYWGAGQFF. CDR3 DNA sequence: TGTGCCAGCAGCTACTGGGGGGCAGGGCAGTTCTTC.

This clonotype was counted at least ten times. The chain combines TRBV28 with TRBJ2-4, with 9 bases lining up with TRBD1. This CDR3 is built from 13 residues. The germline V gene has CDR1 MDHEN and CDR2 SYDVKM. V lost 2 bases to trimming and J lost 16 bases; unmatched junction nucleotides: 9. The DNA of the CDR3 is TGTGCCAGCAGTTTAACCTTGGACAGGGGCCCTTACTTC. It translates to CASSLTLDRGPYF.

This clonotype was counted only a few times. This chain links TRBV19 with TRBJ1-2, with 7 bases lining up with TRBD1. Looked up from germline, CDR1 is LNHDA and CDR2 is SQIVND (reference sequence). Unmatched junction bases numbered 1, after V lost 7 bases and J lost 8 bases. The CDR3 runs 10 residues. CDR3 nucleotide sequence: TGTGCCAGTAAGGGGGCAGGCTACACCTTC. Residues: CASKGAGYTF.

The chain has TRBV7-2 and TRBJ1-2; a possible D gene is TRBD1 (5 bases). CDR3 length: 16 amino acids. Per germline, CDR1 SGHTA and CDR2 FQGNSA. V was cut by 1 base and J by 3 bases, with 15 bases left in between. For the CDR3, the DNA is TGTGCCAGCAGCTTAGACCTGGGGAGGGGAGACTATGGCTACACCTTC. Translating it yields CASSLDLGRGDYGYTF.

The CDR3 is CASSLTAGYEQYF. The CDR3 DNA follows: TGTGCCAGCAGCTTAACGGCGGGATACGAGCAGTACTTC. The chain joins TRBV7-3 to TRBJ2-7, with D maybe TRBD2 (6 bases). V lost 0 bases and J 4 bases, leaving 7 bases between the germline ends. This CDR3 comprises 13 residues. Germline-derived CDR1 and CDR2 are SGHTA and FQGTGA.

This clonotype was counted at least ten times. CDR3 DNA sequence: TGTGCCAGCAGTCATAGCGCCGGGACAGGGGGGAGCAATGAGCAGTTCTTC. Protein: CASSHSAGTGGSNEQFF. This rearrangement joins TRBV7-8 to TRBJ2-1, with 11 bases identical to TRBD1. Germline CDR1 reads SGHVS; CDR2 reads FQNEAQ. The CDR3 is 17 residues long. V gave up 6 bases and J gave up 6 bases; unmatched junction bases: 13.